The 7 T cell receptor beta chains in this list originate from one sample, sequenced in a study of blood T cell repertoires in COVID-19. Assay: immunoSEQ multiplex PCR; the TCRdb copy retains only in-frame clones and omits some. The sample holds 150,000 or so clones, 83% seen once. Sample: peripheral blood. Receptors were obtained from a woman in her sixties with COVID-19, enrolled during active disease.

The CDR3 sequence: CATSRDRGTNEKLFF. CDR3 nucleotides: TGTGCCACCAGCAGAGATAGAGGGACTAATGAAAAACTGTTTTTT. The chain links TRBV15 to TRBJ1-4; no firm D call. V lost 0 bases to trimming and J lost 2 bases, with 7 bases between them. The CDR3 contains 15 residues. Germline V gene data show CDR1 as LNHNV and CDR2 as YYDKDF (reference sequence).

The chain uses TRBV5-1 and TRBJ2-6; 9 positions match TRBD1. Trimming took 3 bases from V and 0 from J; bases not matched to a gene: 4. This CDR3 region has 17 residues. CDR1 SGHRS and CDR2 YFSETQ come from the germline V gene. In nucleotides, the CDR3 is TGCGCCAGCAGCTCCGGACAGGGGTACTCTGGGGCCAACGTCCTGACTTTC. Its translation is CASSSGQGYSGANVLTF.

V and J are TRBV6-1 and TRBJ2-5; TRBD1 matches 7 bases. Per germline, CDR1 MNHNS and CDR2 SASEGT. The CDR3 is 14 amino acids. Trimming cost V 2 bases and J 2 bases; bases outside gene matches: 2. The CDR3 is CASSELGQQETQYF. The CDR3 DNA reads TGTGCCAGCAGTGAATTGGGACAGCAAGAGACCCAGTACTTC.

This rearrangement joins TRBV30 to TRBJ2-3, with D unclear. The CDR3 runs 13 residues. Germline V gene lookup returns CDR1 GTSNPN and CDR2 SVGIG (reference sequence). V dropped 2 bases and J dropped 5 bases, with 11 bases sitting between them. In DNA, the CDR3 is TGTGCCTGGAGTCACTCCGCCGTAGATACGCAGTATTTT. It is translated as CAWSHSAVDTQYF.

The V gene is TRBV5-5, the J gene TRBJ2-2; the D is unclear. In germline, CDR1 is SGHKS, CDR2 YYEKEE (reference sequence). The V end lost 6 bases, the J end lost 3 bases, and 9 bases lay between the germline ends. The length of the CDR3 is 13 residues. CDR3 in DNA: TGTGCCAGCAAACCAGTTTACACCGGGGAGCTGTTTTTT. This translates into CASKPVYTGELFF. Full variable domain (rest looked up from reference TRBV5-5 and TRBJ2-2): DAGVTQSPTHLIKTRGQQVTLRCSPISGHKSVSWYQQVLGQGPQFIFQYYEKEERGRGNFPDRFSARQFPNYSSELNVNALLLGDSALYLCASKPVYTGELFFGEGSRLTVL.

V gene TRBV7-2 combines with J gene TRBJ1-1; TRBD1 matches at 8 bases. The CDR3 loop spans 14 amino acids. V dropped 7 bases and J dropped 7; count of bases not matched to a gene: 11. In germline, CDR1 is SGHTA, CDR2 FQGNSA. This CDR3 is CASIQRTGKSEAFF. CDR3 sequence (DNA): TGTGCCAGCATACAAAGGACAGGGAAGAGTGAAGCTTTCTTT.

The rearrangement joins TRBV5-4 to TRBJ2-1, with TRBD1 identical over 7 bases. Germline V gene lookup returns CDR1 SGHNT and CDR2 YYREEE (reference sequence). This CDR3 has 18 amino acids. Unmatched junction bases numbered 18, after V lost 3 bases and J lost 6 bases. DNA of the CDR3: TGTGCCAGCAGCTCCAGAGGTATTTACAGGGGACGAGGCAATGAGCAGTTCTTC. This gives the protein CASSSRGIYRGRGNEQFF.